This T cell receptor (beta chain) was recorded in a study of T-cell memory formation after mild COVID-19. Study conclusions and caveats: Researchers could not confirm that second-wave clones peaking on day 37 targeted SARS-CoV-2.

Each CDR3 protein is one row after TCRdb ran MiXCR on the 5' RACE reads. The data hold about 340,000 distinct CDR3 sequences, with around an eighth observed a single time. The CDR3 extends over 16 amino acids. V lost 2 bases to trimming and J lost 7 bases, with 19 bases between them. From germline, CDR1 is SEHNR and CDR2 FQNEAQ (reference sequence). For this clonotype: Its antigen is not known.

The sample taken for sequencing was PBMCs or a T cell subset sorted from them (not recorded which). The chain uses TRBV7-9 and TRBJ2-3, with a tentative D call TRBD2 (5 bases). This receptor was taken from a man aged 18 to 30 who had mild COVID-19 (a few samples of this study predate the infection). Cell type and time point are not known. The CDR3 DNA sequence: TGTGCCAGCAGCTTAAGCTCTTGGGGAGAAGTTTATACGCAGTATTTT. It encodes CASSLSSWGEVYTQYF.